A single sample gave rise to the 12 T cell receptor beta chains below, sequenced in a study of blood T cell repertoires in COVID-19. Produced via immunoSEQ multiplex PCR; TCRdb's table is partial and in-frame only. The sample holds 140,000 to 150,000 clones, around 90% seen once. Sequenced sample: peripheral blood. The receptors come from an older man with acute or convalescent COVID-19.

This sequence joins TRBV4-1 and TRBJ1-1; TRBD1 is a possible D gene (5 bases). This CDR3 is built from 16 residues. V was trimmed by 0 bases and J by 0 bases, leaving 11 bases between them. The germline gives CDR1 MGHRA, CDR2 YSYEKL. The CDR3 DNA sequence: TGCGCCAGCAGCCAAGATTACGGGGGGGTGAACACTGAAGCTTTCTTT. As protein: CASSQDYGGVNTEAFF.

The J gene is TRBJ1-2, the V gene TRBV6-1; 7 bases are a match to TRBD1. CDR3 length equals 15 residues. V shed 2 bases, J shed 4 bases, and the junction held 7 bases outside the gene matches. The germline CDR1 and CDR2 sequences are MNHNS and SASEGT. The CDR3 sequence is CASSELDRQVYGYTF. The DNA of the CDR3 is TGTGCCAGCAGTGAATTGGACAGGCAAGTCTATGGCTACACCTTC.

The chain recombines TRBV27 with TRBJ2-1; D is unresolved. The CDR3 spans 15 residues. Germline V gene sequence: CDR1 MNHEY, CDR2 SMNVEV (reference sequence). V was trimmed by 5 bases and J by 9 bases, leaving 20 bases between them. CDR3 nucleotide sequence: TGTGCCAGCAGTCCCTTGACTGTGGGTAAGATTGAGCAGTTCTTC. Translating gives CASSPLTVGKIEQFF.

The CDR3 protein is CASSRMGNYEQYF. The CDR3 DNA is TGTGCCAGTAGTAGGATGGGCAACTACGAGCAGTACTTC. The chain links TRBV19 to TRBJ2-7; D unresolved. The CDR3 runs to 13 residues. CDR1 is LNHDA and CDR2 is SQIVND in the germline V gene (reference sequence). V lost 4 bases to trimming and J lost 3 bases, with 10 bases between them.

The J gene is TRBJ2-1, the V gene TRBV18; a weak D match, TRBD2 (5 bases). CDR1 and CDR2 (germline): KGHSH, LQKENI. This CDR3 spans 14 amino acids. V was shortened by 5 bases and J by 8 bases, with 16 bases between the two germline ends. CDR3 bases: TGTGCCAGCTCAGTTTCTGTCGGAGGAGATGAGCAGTTCTTC. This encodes CASSVSVGGDEQFF.

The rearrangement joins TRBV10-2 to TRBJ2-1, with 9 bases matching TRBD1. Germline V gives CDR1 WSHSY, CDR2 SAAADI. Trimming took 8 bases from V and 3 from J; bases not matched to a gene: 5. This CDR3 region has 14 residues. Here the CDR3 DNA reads TGCGCCAGCTCGACAGGGGGTATCTACAATGAGCAGTTCTTC. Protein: CASSTGGIYNEQFF.

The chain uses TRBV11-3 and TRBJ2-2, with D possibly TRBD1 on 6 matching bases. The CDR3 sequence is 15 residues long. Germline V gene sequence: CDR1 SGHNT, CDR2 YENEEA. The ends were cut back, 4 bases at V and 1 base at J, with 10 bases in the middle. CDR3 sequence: CASSSETGNTGELFF. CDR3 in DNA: TGTGCCAGCAGCTCCGAGACAGGGAACACCGGGGAGCTGTTTTTT.

DNA for the CDR3: TGCGCCAGCAGCCGGCGACAGGGTGTCGAGACCCAGTACTTC. Amino acid sequence: CASSRRQGVETQYF. V usage is TRBV5-1 and J usage is TRBJ2-5, with 7 bases identical to TRBD1. Germline CDR1 SGHRS, CDR2 YFSETQ. After removal of 4 bases from V and 5 bases from J, the junction contained 8 bases not matched to a gene. This CDR3 is built from 14 residues.

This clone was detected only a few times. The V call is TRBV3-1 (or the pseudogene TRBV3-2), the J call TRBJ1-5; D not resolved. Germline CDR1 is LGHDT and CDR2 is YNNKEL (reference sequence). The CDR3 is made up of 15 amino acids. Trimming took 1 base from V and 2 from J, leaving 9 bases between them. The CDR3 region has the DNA TGTGCCAGCAGCCAAGGGAGTTCCCGCAATCAGCCCCAGCATTTT. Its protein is CASSQGSSRNQPQHF.

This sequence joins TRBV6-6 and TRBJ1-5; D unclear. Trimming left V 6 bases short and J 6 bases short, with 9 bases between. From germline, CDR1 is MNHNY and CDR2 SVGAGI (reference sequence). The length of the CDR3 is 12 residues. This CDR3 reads CASSIDSQPQHF. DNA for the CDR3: TGTGCCAGCAGCATAGATAGTCAGCCCCAGCATTTT.

The CDR3 sequence is CSAIDPRGQSNGYTF. CDR3 coding DNA: TGCAGTGCTATTGATCCCAGGGGACAGAGTAATGGCTACACCTTC. The chain carries TRBV20-1 and TRBJ1-2; TRBD1 matches at 7 bases. The CDR3 is 15 residues long. The germline V gene encodes CDR1 DFQATT and CDR2 SNEGSKA (reference sequence). J lost 6 bases, V lost 4 bases, and 14 bases had no gene match.

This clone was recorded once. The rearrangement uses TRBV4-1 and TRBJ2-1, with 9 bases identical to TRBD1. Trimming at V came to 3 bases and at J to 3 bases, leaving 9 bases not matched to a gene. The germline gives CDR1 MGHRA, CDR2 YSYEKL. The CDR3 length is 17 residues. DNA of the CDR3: TGCGCCAGCAGCCATTCCGGGACAGGGACTAACTACAATGAGCAGTTCTTC. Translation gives CASSHSGTGTNYNEQFF.